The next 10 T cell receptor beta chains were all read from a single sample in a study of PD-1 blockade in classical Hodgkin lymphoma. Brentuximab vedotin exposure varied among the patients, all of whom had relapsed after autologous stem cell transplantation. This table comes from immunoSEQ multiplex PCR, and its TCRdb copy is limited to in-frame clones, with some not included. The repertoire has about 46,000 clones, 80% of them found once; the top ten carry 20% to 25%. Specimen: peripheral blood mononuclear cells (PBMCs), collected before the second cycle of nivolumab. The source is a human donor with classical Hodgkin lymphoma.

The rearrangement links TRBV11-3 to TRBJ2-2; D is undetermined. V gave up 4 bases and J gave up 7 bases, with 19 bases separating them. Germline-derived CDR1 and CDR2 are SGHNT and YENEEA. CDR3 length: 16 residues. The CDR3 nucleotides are TGTGCCAGCAGCTCAGGACGGCCACGAACTGTCGGGGAGCTGTTTTTT. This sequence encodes CASSSGRPRTVGELFF.

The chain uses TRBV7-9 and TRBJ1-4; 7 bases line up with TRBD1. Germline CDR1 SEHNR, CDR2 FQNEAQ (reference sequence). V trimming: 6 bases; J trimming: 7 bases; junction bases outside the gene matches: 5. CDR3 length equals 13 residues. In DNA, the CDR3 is TGTGCCAGCAGATGGGGACAGAGTGAAAAACTGTTTTTT. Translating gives CASRWGQSEKLFF.

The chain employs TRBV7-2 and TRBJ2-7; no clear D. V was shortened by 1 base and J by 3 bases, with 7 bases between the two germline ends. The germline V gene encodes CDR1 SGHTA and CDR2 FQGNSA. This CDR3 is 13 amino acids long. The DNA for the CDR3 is TGTGCCAGCAGCTTAGGGTTATACTACGAGCAGTACTTC. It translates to CASSLGLYYEQYF.

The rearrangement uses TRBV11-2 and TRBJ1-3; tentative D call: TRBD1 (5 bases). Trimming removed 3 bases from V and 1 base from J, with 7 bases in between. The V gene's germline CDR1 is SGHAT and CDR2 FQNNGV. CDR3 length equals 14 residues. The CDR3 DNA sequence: TGTGCCAGCAGCTTTGGGGCGTCTGGAAACACCATATATTTT. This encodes CASSFGASGNTIYF.

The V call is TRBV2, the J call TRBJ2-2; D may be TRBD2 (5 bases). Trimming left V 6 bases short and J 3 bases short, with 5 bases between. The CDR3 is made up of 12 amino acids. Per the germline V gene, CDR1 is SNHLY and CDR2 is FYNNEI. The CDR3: CASRDYTGELFF. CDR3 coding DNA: TGTGCCAGCAGGGACTACACCGGGGAGCTGTTTTTT.

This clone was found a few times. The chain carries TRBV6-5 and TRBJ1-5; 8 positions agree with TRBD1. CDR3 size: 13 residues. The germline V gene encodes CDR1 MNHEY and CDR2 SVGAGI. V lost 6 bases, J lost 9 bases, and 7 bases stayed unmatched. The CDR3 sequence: CASRDREVGPQHF. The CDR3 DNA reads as TGTGCCAGCAGGGACAGGGAGGTTGGGCCCCAGCATTTT.

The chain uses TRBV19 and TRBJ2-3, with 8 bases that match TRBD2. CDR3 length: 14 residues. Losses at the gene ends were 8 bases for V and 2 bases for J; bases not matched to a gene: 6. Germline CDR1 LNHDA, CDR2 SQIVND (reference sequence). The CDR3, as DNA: TGTGCCAGTTTGAGTAGCGGGAACACAGATACGCAGTATTTT. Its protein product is CASLSSGNTDTQYF.

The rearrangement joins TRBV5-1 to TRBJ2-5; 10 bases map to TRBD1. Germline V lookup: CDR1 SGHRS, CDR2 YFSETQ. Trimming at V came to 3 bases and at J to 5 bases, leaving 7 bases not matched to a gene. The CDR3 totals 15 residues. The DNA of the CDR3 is TGCGCCAGCAGCTGGAGCTGGGGACAGGGGGAGACCCAGTACTTC. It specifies CASSWSWGQGETQYF. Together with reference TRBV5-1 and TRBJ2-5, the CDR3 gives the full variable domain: KAGVTQTPRYLIKTRGQQVTLSCSPISGHRSVSWYQQTPGQGLQFLFEYFSETQRNKGNFPGRFSGRQFSNSRSEMNVSTLELGDSALYLCASSWSWGQGETQYFGPGTRLLVL.

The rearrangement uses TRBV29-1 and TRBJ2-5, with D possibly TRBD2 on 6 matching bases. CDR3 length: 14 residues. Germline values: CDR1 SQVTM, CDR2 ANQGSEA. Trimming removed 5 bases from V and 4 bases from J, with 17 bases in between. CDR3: CSVKGGERGETQYF. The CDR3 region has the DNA TGCAGCGTTAAAGGAGGGGAGAGAGGAGAGACCCAGTACTTC.

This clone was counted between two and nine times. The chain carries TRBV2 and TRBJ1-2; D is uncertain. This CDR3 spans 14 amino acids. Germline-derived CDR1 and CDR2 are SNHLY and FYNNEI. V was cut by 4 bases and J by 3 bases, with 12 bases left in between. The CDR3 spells CASSGAWRYYGYTF. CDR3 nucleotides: TGTGCCAGCAGTGGTGCCTGGCGGTACTATGGCTACACCTTC.